Each of the 29 T cell receptor beta chains below was sequenced from the same sample in a study of cytomegalovirus exposure and HLA in healthy donors. Amplification used 60 Vbeta primers and 13 Jbeta primers. Assay: immunoSEQ multiplex PCR; the TCRdb copy retains only in-frame clones and omits some. The data hold about 170,000 clones, with around 85% observed a single time. The specimen sequenced was PBMCs. The receptors stem from a male donor in good health and CMV-seronegative.

In regard to this clone: Compared with germline, one end of the junction differs, possibly owing to a read error. V and J are TRBV7-7 and TRBJ2-5; 8 nucleotides agree with TRBD1. CDR3 length equals 13 residues. Germline CDR1 reads SSHAT; CDR2 reads FNYEAQ (reference sequence). This CDR3 reads CASSLDRGEEQYF. The CDR3 region has the DNA TGTGCTAGCAGCCTCGACAGGGGTGAGGAGCAGTACTTC.

This clone showed up just once. V and J are TRBV19 and TRBJ2-1; D not certain. The germline V gene encodes CDR1 LNHDA and CDR2 SQIVND (reference sequence). The V end lost 4 bases, the J end lost 0 bases, and 13 bases lay between the germline ends. This CDR3 spans 16 amino acids. CDR3 region: CASSSMGYPSYNEQFF. The CDR3 DNA is TGTGCCAGTAGTAGTATGGGCTATCCCTCCTACAATGAGCAGTTCTTC.

The genes are TRBV19 and TRBJ2-5; 9 nucleotides match TRBD2. The germline CDR1 and CDR2 sequences are LNHDA and SQIVND (reference sequence). The CDR3 covers 14 residues. The ends lost 6 bases at V and 1 base at J; junction bases unmatched: 3. CDR3 coding DNA: TGTGCCAGTAGCAGACTAGCGGTCCAAGAGACCCAGTACTTC. Protein: CASSRLAVQETQYF.

The chain uses TRBV6-6 and TRBJ2-3; TRBD2 matches at 7 bases. The CDR3 spans 14 residues. The germline V gene has CDR1 MNHNY and CDR2 SVGAGI (reference sequence). V dropped 5 bases and J dropped 6; count of bases not matched to a gene: 8. DNA of the CDR3: TGTGCCAGCAGTAAAGCGGGGCACGTGGATACGCAGTATTTT. As protein: CASSKAGHVDTQYF.

This sequence joins TRBV6-6 and TRBJ2-1, with 7 bases that match TRBD2. There are 14 residues in the CDR3. The V gene's germline CDR1 is MNHNY and CDR2 SVGAGI (reference sequence). Unmatched junction bases numbered 2, after V lost 2 bases and J lost 4 bases. CDR3 residues: CASSYGRGYNEQFF. Here the CDR3 DNA reads TGTGCCAGCAGTTACGGGAGGGGATACAATGAGCAGTTCTTC.

The V gene is TRBV18, the J gene TRBJ1-3; D is undetermined. Trimming stripped 3 bases from V and 0 bases from J, with 18 bases between. CDR1 and CDR2 from the germline V gene are KGHSH and LQKENI. The CDR3 runs to 18 residues. The CDR3 sequence: CASSPEAGRRNSGNTIYF. The CDR3, as DNA: TGTGCCAGCTCACCTGAGGCTGGTCGACGGAACTCTGGAAACACCATATATTTT.

V and J are TRBV2 and TRBJ2-5, with D maybe TRBD2 (5 bases). V lost 5 bases to trimming and J lost 5 bases, with 12 bases between them. CDR1 SNHLY and CDR2 FYNNEI come from the germline V gene. The CDR3 is made up of 13 amino acids. CDR3 nucleotide sequence: TGTGCCAGCAGTCCCGCCGGGGAGGAGACCCAGTACTTC. Its protein product is CASSPAGEETQYF.

The rearrangement uses TRBV27 and TRBJ2-1, with unresolved D. CDR1 is MNHEY, CDR2 SMNVEV, per germline (reference sequence). The CDR3 is 14 residues long. V lost 1 base and J lost 4, with 8 bases in between. In DNA, the CDR3 is TGTGCCAGCAGTTTATTTGCCGGGTACAATGAGCAGTTCTTC. Amino acids: CASSLFAGYNEQFF.

The chain is built from TRBV10-3 and TRBJ2-7, with TRBD1 matching 9 bases. The CDR3 contains 14 residues. Germline loops: CDR1 ENHRY, CDR2 SYGVKD. The V segment lost 10 bases and the J segment 7 bases; nucleotides outside the gene matches: 14. DNA of the CDR3: TGTGCCACACGGACAGGGGATAATCCAGGGGAGCAGTACTTC. Translation gives CATRTGDNPGEQYF.

The chain joins TRBV19 to TRBJ1-2; 7 nucleotides match TRBD1. The germline V gene encodes CDR1 LNHDA and CDR2 SQIVND (reference sequence). V was pared by 4 bases and J by 14 bases, with 10 bases of the junction left unmatched. CDR3 length: 12 amino acids. The DNA for the CDR3 is TGTGCCAGTAGTAGCTCGAGACAGGGCTTTACCTTC. It translates to CASSSSRQGFTF.

The chain is built from TRBV7-2 and TRBJ2-3, with 8 positions matching TRBD2. Germline values: CDR1 SGHTA, CDR2 FQGNSA. The CDR3 has 17 residues. With 0 bases clipped from V and 4 bases from J, the junction kept 9 bases outside the gene matches. The CDR3 coding sequence is TGTGCCAGCAGCTTAGCCTCCGCGGGGGGAGGGCCAGATACGCAGTATTTT. The encoded protein is CASSLASAGGGPDTQYF.

This rearrangement joins TRBV30 to TRBJ1-2; 7 bases agree with TRBD1. The CDR3 contains 14 residues. Per the germline V gene, CDR1 is GTSNPN and CDR2 is SVGIG (reference sequence). V gave up 7 bases and J gave up 4 bases; unmatched junction bases: 12. DNA for the CDR3: TGTGCCTCGAAGCAGGCGGGACAGCTCTATGGCTACACCTTC. Protein product: CASKQAGQLYGYTF.

The sample holds a few counts of this clone. This sequence joins TRBV7-8 and TRBJ2-3; D gene uncertain. In germline, CDR1 is SGHVS, CDR2 FQNEAQ. CDR3 length equals 13 residues. V lost 4 bases and J 5 bases, leaving 10 bases between the germline ends. The CDR3 DNA reads as TGTGCCAGCAGCTCGTACAGTGAAGATACGCAGTATTTT. Its protein is CASSSYSEDTQYF.

This chain connects TRBV19 to TRBJ2-2; 8 nucleotides align to TRBD2. The CDR3 sequence is 14 residues long. Looked up from germline, CDR1 is LNHDA and CDR2 is SQIVND (reference sequence). The J segment lost 3 bases and the V segment lost 6 bases, leaving 3 bases of the junction unmatched. In nucleotides, the CDR3 is TGTGCCAGTAGCGCGGGGGGTGACACCGGGGAGCTGTTTTTT. It translates to CASSAGGDTGELFF.

Only a few counts were recorded for this clone. This chain uses TRBV11-3 with TRBJ1-1, with D possibly matching TRBD1 (6 bases). The V gene lost 6 bases and the J gene lost 3 bases, with 11 bases spanning the gap. The length of the CDR3 is 13 residues. CDR1 and CDR2 from the germline V gene are SGHNT and YENEEA. Here the CDR3 reads CASSLQGDTEAFF. The DNA for the CDR3 is TGTGCCAGCAGTCTACAGGGTGACACTGAAGCTTTCTTT. The variable domain in full, completed from reference TRBV11-3 and TRBJ1-1, reads EAGVVQSPRYKIIEKKQPVAFWCNPISGHNTLYWYLQNLGQGPELLIRYENEEAVDDSQLPKDRFSAERLKGVDSTLKIQPAELGDSAVYLCASSLQGDTEAFFGQGTRLTVV.

V usage is TRBV5-1 and J usage is TRBJ2-7; D is perhaps TRBD1 (7 bases). In germline, CDR1 is SGHRS, CDR2 YFSETQ. The V end was cut by 4 bases, the J end by 3 bases, with 11 bases between. This CDR3 spans 13 amino acids. CDR3 in DNA: TGCGCCAGCAGCGCGGGACAGTTCTACGAGCAGTACTTC. Its protein product is CASSAGQFYEQYF.

The count of this clone is one. This sequence joins TRBV5-5 and TRBJ1-4; D perhaps matches TRBD1 (5 bases). There are 16 residues in the CDR3. The germline V gene encodes CDR1 SGHKS and CDR2 YYEKEE (reference sequence). The V and J ends lost 0 bases and 8 bases respectively, with 17 bases between them. CDR3 bases: TGTGCCAGCAGCTTGGCCGCTGCAGGCGGGGGGGAAAAACTGTTTTTT. This gives the protein CASSLAAAGGGEKLFF.

J is TRBJ1-2 and V is TRBV5-5; perhaps TRBD1 as D (5 bases). With 3 bases removed from V and 5 bases from J, the gap between germline ends came to 17 bases. This CDR3 has 15 amino acids. Germline lookup yields CDR1 SGHKS and CDR2 YYEKEE (reference sequence). The CDR3, as DNA: TGTGCCAGCAGCTCAAATGCGGGGCAGATTTATGGCTACACCTTC. Translated, it gives CASSSNAGQIYGYTF.

This clone came up once. The chain links TRBV5-1 to TRBJ2-3, with 8 bases matching TRBD1. V shed 0 bases, J shed 4 bases, and the junction held 7 bases outside the gene matches. Germline lookup yields CDR1 SGHRS and CDR2 YFSETQ. This CDR3 is 16 amino acids long. The CDR3 bases are TGCGCCAGCAGCTTGGGAGGACAGGGACATTCAGATACGCAGTATTTT. It codes for CASSLGGQGHSDTQYF. Supplemented by reference TRBV5-1 and TRBJ2-3, the full variable domain reads KAGVTQTPRYLIKTRGQQVTLSCSPISGHRSVSWYQQTPGQGLQFLFEYFSETQRNKGNFPGRFSGRQFSNSRSEMNVSTLELGDSALYLCASSLGGQGHSDTQYFGPGTRLTVL.

The chain recombines TRBV19 with TRBJ1-4, with 7 nucleotides matching TRBD1. Germline assignment: CDR1 LNHDA and CDR2 SQIVND (reference sequence). CDR3 length: 14 residues. V dropped 4 bases and J dropped 3; count of bases not matched to a gene: 2. In nucleotides, the CDR3 is TGTGCCAGTAGTACCGGGACAGCTAATGAAAAACTGTTTTTT. This gives the protein CASSTGTANEKLFF.

This clone was seen a few times. The V gene is TRBV7-9, the J gene TRBJ2-3; 9 bases fit TRBD1. With V trimmed by 4 bases and J by 1 base, 9 bases remained unmatched. The CDR3 runs to 17 residues. The V gene's germline CDR1 is SEHNR and CDR2 FQNEAQ (reference sequence). DNA of the CDR3: TGTGCCAGCAGCTACACAGGGGGCCCATACGGCACAGATACGCAGTATTTT. Protein sequence: CASSYTGGPYGTDTQYF.

This clone was found once. This rearrangement joins TRBV13 to TRBJ1-2, with D uncertain. Germline V gene data show CDR1 as PRHDT and CDR2 as FYEKMQ (reference sequence). Trimming cost V 1 base and J 6 bases, with 6 bases left between them. The CDR3 sequence is 12 residues long. The CDR3 nucleotides are TGTGCCAGCAGCTTAGTCACTCATGGCTACACCTTC. Translation: CASSLVTHGYTF.

Only a few counts were recorded for this clone. This rearrangement joins TRBV6-5 to TRBJ1-3; D unclear. V lost 4 bases to trimming and J lost 1 base, with 8 bases between them. Germline assignment: CDR1 MNHEY and CDR2 SVGAGI. The CDR3 is 14 residues long. The CDR3, as DNA: TGTGCCAGCAGTTCTAGGAGGTCTGGAAACACCATATATTTT. Translated: CASSSRRSGNTIYF.

The chain employs TRBV4-1 and TRBJ1-5; possibly TRBD1 for D (5 bases). There are 15 residues in the CDR3. In germline, CDR1 is MGHRA, CDR2 YSYEKL. Trimming stripped 4 bases from V and 3 bases from J, with 13 bases between. CDR3 region: CASSLQTEFNQPQHF. CDR3 DNA sequence: TGCGCCAGCAGCCTCCAGACAGAGTTCAATCAGCCCCAGCATTTT.

The J gene is TRBJ1-5, the V gene TRBV6-1; tentative D call: TRBD1 (6 bases). The germline gives CDR1 MNHNS, CDR2 SASEGT. This CDR3 is built from 14 residues. V lost 4 bases and J lost 7, with 14 bases in between. In DNA form, the CDR3 reads TGTGCCAGCAGTGTAGGGGGTTTTGGGCAGCCCCAGCATTTT. Residues: CASSVGGFGQPQHF.

Note on this clone: Other nucleotide sequences in the sample specify the same CDR3. V is TRBV20-1 and J is TRBJ2-5, with D maybe TRBD1 (5 bases). With 3 bases removed from V and 4 bases from J, the gap between germline ends came to 6 bases. Germline V gene sequence: CDR1 DFQATT, CDR2 SNEGSKA (reference sequence). CDR3 length equals 11 residues. The CDR3 loop is CSARGPETQYF. DNA for the CDR3: TGCAGTGCTAGGGGGCCAGAGACCCAGTACTTC.

V and J are TRBV25-1 and TRBJ1-1; no firm D call. CDR1 and CDR2 from the germline V gene are MGHDK and SYGVNS. The V gene lost 5 bases and the J gene lost 6 bases, with 19 bases spanning the gap. The CDR3 contains 15 residues. The CDR3 region has the DNA TGTGCCAGCAGTCTGCATGCCGGGGTAAAGTCTGAAGCTTTCTTT. Protein product: CASSLHAGVKSEAFF.

The rearrangement uses TRBV9 and TRBJ1-2; TRBD1 might be the D (5 bases). With 3 bases removed from V and 5 bases from J, the gap between germline ends came to 11 bases. This CDR3 comprises 13 residues. CDR1 SGDLS and CDR2 YYNGEE come from the germline V gene. The CDR3 here is CASSAPGGYGYTF. The CDR3 DNA reads TGTGCCAGCAGCGCCCCGGGGGGTTATGGCTACACCTTC.

The gene calls are TRBV5-4 and TRBJ2-2; weak D call: TRBD2 (7 bases). The CDR3 spans 16 residues. V was cut by 4 bases and J by 1 base, with 14 bases left in between. Germline CDR1 SGHNT, CDR2 YYREEE (reference sequence). Written as DNA, the CDR3 is TGTGCCAGCAGCCCGGGGGGCAGGGGGAACACCGGGGAGCTGTTTTTT. Its protein product is CASSPGGRGNTGELFF.